This passage covers 21 T cell receptor beta chains from one sample sequenced in a study of blood T cell repertoires in COVID-19. Sequencing used immunoSEQ multiplex PCR; TCRdb keeps in-frame clones, though not all of them. The sample records 20,000 or so clones, 91% being singletons. The sample consisted of peripheral blood. The receptors stem from a woman in her seventies with active COVID-19.

The chain employs TRBV9 and TRBJ2-1; D call uncertain. The CDR3 sequence is 14 residues long. V lost 2 bases and J 5 bases, leaving 11 bases between the germline ends. Germline V CDR1 and CDR2: SGDLS, YYNGEE. CDR3 bases: TGTGCCAGCAGCGTGCATGACGCGGACAATGAGCAGTTCTTC. Protein sequence: CASSVHDADNEQFF.

The chain recombines TRBV3-1 (or the pseudogene TRBV3-2) with TRBJ1-2; 7 bases agree with TRBD1. The CDR3 extends over 13 amino acids. V shed 3 bases and J 8 bases; nucleotides not matched to a gene: 6. The germline CDR1 and CDR2 sequences are LGHDT and YNNKEL (reference sequence). The chain's CDR3 is CASSQLTGYGYTF. The CDR3 DNA reads TGTGCCAGCAGCCAGCTGACAGGGTACGGCTACACCTTC.

The V and J genes are TRBV10-1 and TRBJ2-4; perhaps TRBD2 as D (5 bases). This CDR3 contains 16 residues. With 4 bases removed from V and 0 bases from J, the gap between germline ends came to 13 bases. From germline, CDR1 is WNHNN and CDR2 SYGVQD (reference sequence). CDR3 sequence (DNA): TGCGCCAGCAGTGGGCGAGGGCGCCTAGCCAAAAACATTCAGTACTTC. Its protein product is CASSGRGRLAKNIQYF.

This clone rates as medium-sized. The V call is TRBV5-1, the J call TRBJ2-2; D is perhaps TRBD2 (5 bases). V lost 5 bases and J lost 8, with 7 bases in between. Per germline, CDR1 SGHRS and CDR2 YFSETQ. The CDR3 is 11 residues long. CDR3 nucleotide sequence: TGCGCCAGCAGGGGCGGGGGGGAGCTGTTTTTT. This translates into CASRGGGELFF.

The chain has TRBV14 and TRBJ1-6, with unresolved D. The CDR3 has 16 amino acids. The V and J ends lost 0 bases and 5 bases respectively, with 11 bases between them. Germline CDR1 SGHDN, CDR2 FVKESK. CDR3 protein: CASSQEAAVNNSPLHF. The CDR3 bases are TGTGCCAGCAGCCAAGAGGCGGCAGTTAATAATTCACCCCTCCACTTT.

This rearrangement joins TRBV6-2 or TRBV6-3 to TRBJ2-1, with 9 bases lining up with TRBD2. V lost 0 bases to trimming and J lost 3 bases; unmatched junction nucleotides: 6. Germline V CDR1 and CDR2: MNHEY, SVGEGT. CDR3 size: 17 residues. CDR3 in amino acids: CASSYSPLAGVYNEQFF. As DNA, the CDR3 is TGTGCCAGCAGTTACTCCCCATTAGCGGGGGTCTACAATGAGCAGTTCTTC.

The chain combines TRBV19 with TRBJ1-3; D may be TRBD1 (5 bases). The CDR3 runs 13 residues. The V and J ends lost 7 bases and 2 bases respectively, with 9 bases between them. Germline V gene sequence: CDR1 LNHDA, CDR2 SQIVND (reference sequence). The CDR3 reads CASIDRTGNTIYF. The CDR3 region has the DNA TGTGCCAGTATAGACAGAACTGGAAACACCATATATTTT.

The chain carries TRBV10-3 and TRBJ2-2, with 7 bases identical to TRBD2. CDR1 is ENHRY, CDR2 SYGVKD, per germline. This CDR3 region has 15 residues. The junction had 12 bases not matched to a gene; V was cut back by 7 bases and J by 7 bases. CDR3 residues: CAITSRAGADGELFF. As DNA, the CDR3 is TGTGCCATCACCTCCCGCGCGGGAGCCGACGGGGAGCTGTTTTTT.

The chain joins TRBV28 to TRBJ2-7; 7 nucleotides line up with TRBD2. The CDR3 is 15 amino acids. Germline assignment: CDR1 MDHEN and CDR2 SYDVKM. The J segment lost 3 bases and the V segment lost 5 bases, leaving 10 bases of the junction unmatched. The CDR3 protein is CASSPIGSGGYEQYF. The CDR3 coding sequence is TGTGCCAGCAGTCCGATAGGTTCGGGGGGCTACGAGCAGTACTTC.

This chain joins TRBV10-2 and TRBJ2-7, with TRBD1 matching over 8 bases. V shed 8 bases, J shed 3 bases, and the junction held 3 bases outside the gene matches. The germline V gene encodes CDR1 WSHSY and CDR2 SAAADI. CDR3 length: 12 residues. The CDR3 region has the DNA TGCGCCAGCCTCAGGGGGCTCTACGAGCAGTACTTC. Translation: CASLRGLYEQYF.

The chain employs TRBV6-2 or TRBV6-3 and TRBJ2-1; D gene ambiguous. Germline V gene sequence: CDR1 MNHEY, CDR2 SVGEGT. Deletions cut 5 bases from V and 9 bases from J, with 8 bases between. This CDR3 has 11 residues. The CDR3 DNA reads as TGTGCCAGCAGTCCCCTTATTGAGCAGTTCTTC. Residues: CASSPLIEQFF.

This CDR3 reads CASSVTGTSGRTDTQYF. DNA of the CDR3: TGTGCCAGCTCGGTCACCGGGACTAGCGGGAGAACAGATACGCAGTATTTT. The chain is built from TRBV18 and TRBJ2-3, with 14 nucleotides matching TRBD2. Per the germline V gene, CDR1 is KGHSH and CDR2 is LQKENI. The CDR3 totals 17 residues. The V segment lost 6 bases and the J segment 3 bases; nucleotides outside the gene matches: 8.

DNA for the CDR3: TGTGCCAGTAGTTCACAGGGGGCGTCCTACAATGAGCAGTTCTTC. Its translation is CASSSQGASYNEQFF. V is TRBV19 and J is TRBJ2-1; TRBD1 aligns across 9 bases. Germline V gene sequence: CDR1 LNHDA, CDR2 SQIVND (reference sequence). The CDR3 has 15 amino acids. V trimming: 5 bases; J trimming: 1 base; junction bases outside the gene matches: 3.

The V gene is TRBV15, the J gene TRBJ2-5, with 12 bases that match TRBD2. There are 16 residues in the CDR3. V shed 1 base and J 5 bases; nucleotides not matched to a gene: 5. Germline V lookup: CDR1 LNHNV, CDR2 YYDKDF (reference sequence). CDR3 nucleotide sequence: TGTGCCACCAGCAGAGGAGGGACTAGCGGGTCGGAGACCCAGTACTTC. Protein product: CATSRGGTSGSETQYF.

The chain couples TRBV5-1 to TRBJ2-1, with 9 bases fitting TRBD1. Germline loops: CDR1 SGHRS, CDR2 YFSETQ. The CDR3 totals 16 residues. The ends lost 4 bases at V and 6 bases at J; junction bases unmatched: 11. This CDR3 is CASSPDPGQGFNEQFF. As DNA, the CDR3 is TGCGCCAGCAGCCCGGACCCGGGACAGGGTTTCAATGAGCAGTTCTTC.

The chain joins TRBV5-4 to TRBJ2-7; tentatively, D is TRBD2 (6 bases). Germline V gene lookup returns CDR1 SGHNT and CDR2 YYREEE (reference sequence). The CDR3 is 15 residues long. V lost 1 base to trimming and J lost 6 bases, with 17 bases between them. The CDR3 region is CASSLRSGRSGEQYF. CDR3 nucleotides: TGTGCCAGCAGCTTGAGGTCCGGGAGATCGGGCGAGCAGTACTTC.

The chain is built from TRBV19 and TRBJ1-5; tentatively, D is TRBD1 (6 bases). The CDR3 has 13 amino acids. Germline-derived CDR1 and CDR2 are LNHDA and SQIVND (reference sequence). Trimming took 6 bases from V and 4 from J, leaving 10 bases between them. In nucleotides, the CDR3 is TGTGCCAGTAGACATGACAGGAATCAGCCCCAGCATTTT. It is translated as CASRHDRNQPQHF.

The chain combines TRBV13 with TRBJ2-1; 8 bases are a match to TRBD2. V was pared by 1 base and J by 5 bases, with 7 bases of the junction left unmatched. Germline V gene data show CDR1 as PRHDT and CDR2 as FYEKMQ (reference sequence). This CDR3 spans 16 amino acids. The CDR3 DNA follows: TGTGCCAGCAGCTTAGAAGGCGGGAGGATAAACAATGAGCAGTTCTTC. Its translation: CASSLEGGRINNEQFF.

The CDR3 DNA follows: TGTGCTAGTGGGGCCGGACAGGGGATATCTCGGGGCTACACCTTC. It yields the protein CASGAGQGISRGYTF. The chain joins TRBV12-5 to TRBJ1-2, with 9 bases identical to TRBD1. This CDR3 region has 15 residues. Germline lookup yields CDR1 LGHNT and CDR2 FRNRAP. After removal of 6 bases from V and 8 bases from J, the junction contained 13 bases not matched to a gene.

Only one count was recorded for this clone. This sequence joins TRBV7-2 and TRBJ2-1, with TRBD2 matching 7 bases. V shed 1 base, J shed 7 bases, and the junction held 7 bases outside the gene matches. Germline V lookup: CDR1 SGHTA, CDR2 FQGNSA. The CDR3 contains 15 residues. As DNA, the CDR3 is TGTGCCAGCAGCTTAGTACCTAGCGGAATAAATGAGCAGTTCTTC. As protein: CASSLVPSGINEQFF.

This sequence joins TRBV5-5 and TRBJ2-7; perhaps TRBD1 as D (7 bases). Trimming took off 4 bases at V and 1 base at J, with 15 bases between the two ends. The CDR3 totals 15 residues. CDR1 and CDR2 (germline): SGHKS, YYEKEE (reference sequence). The CDR3 reads CASSAGQYYSYEQYF. The CDR3 DNA reads as TGTGCCAGCAGCGCGGGACAGTACTATTCCTACGAGCAGTACTTC.